The present T cell receptor (beta chain) was sequenced within a study of PD-1 blockade in classical Hodgkin lymphoma. Study-level background: Nivolumab 3 mg/kg was given intravenously every 2 weeks.

Time point: cycle 4 day 1 (C4D1), after 5 to 7 weeks of nivolumab. Every one of the patients relapsed after autologous stem cell transplantation (brentuximab vedotin exposure was variable). TCRdb's table, derived via immunoSEQ multiplex PCR, lists solely in-frame clones and lacks some. The sample yields about 25,000 clones, 70% to 80% seen once. The CDR3 runs to 15 residues. Germline lookup yields CDR1 MGHRA and CDR2 YSYEKL. V dropped 1 base and J dropped 8; count of bases not matched to a gene: 6. Regarding the study as a whole: Baseline diversity in complete responders resembled that of newly diagnosed patients. Although disease activity or prior therapy may be involved, causes of the repertoire differences remain undefined.

Comment on this clone: Its antigen is unknown.

This chain uses TRBV4-1 with TRBJ2-3; 10 nucleotides align to TRBD2. Sequenced here: peripheral blood mononuclear cells (PBMCs), sampled before the fourth cycle of nivolumab. This clonotype originated in a human donor with classical Hodgkin lymphoma. DNA for the CDR3: TGCGCCAGCAGCCAAGTCCTAGCGGGGGTTACTACGCAGTATTTT. Protein: CASSQVLAGVTTQYF.